This TCR beta chain was profiled in a study of T cells after posttransplantation cyclophosphamide. Methotrexate plus calcineurin inhibitor accompanied controls' myeloablative marrow transplants; sampling was 1 year later. This CDR3 is built from 15 residues. Looked up from germline, CDR1 is SNHLY and CDR2 is FYNNEI. The V segment lost 7 bases and the J segment 7 bases; nucleotides outside the gene matches: 10. Study-wide findings and caveats: Later blood repertoires were often dominated by clones from the donor CD8+ memory compartment. After PTCy, TRB diversity resembled that of CNI/methotrexate controls. TRB overlap between skin or GI tissue T cells and blood was limited.

Regarding this clone: Its antigen is unidentified.

Sequenced by immunoSEQ multiplex PCR; TCRdb stores in-frame clones only, minus some. The data contain 9,000 to 10,000 clones, roughly 90% of them singletons. The V gene is TRBV2, the J gene TRBJ1-5; 10 bases agree with TRBD1. The receptor comes from a male patient aged 30 to 39 who received an allogeneic stem cell transplant from an unrelated donor, was CMV-positive, and had no GVHD. T cells may partly derive from the graft donor. The sample was PBMCs, taken after an allogeneic stem cell transplant with a calcineurin inhibitor and methotrexate. DNA of the CDR3: TGTGCCAGCACCCCAGGACAGGGGGAGAGGCAGCCCCAGCATTTT. Translation gives CASTPGQGERQPQHF. Together with reference TRBV2 and TRBJ1-5, the CDR3 gives the full variable domain: EPEVTQTPSHQVTQMGQEVILRCVPISNHLYFYWYRQILGQKVEFLVSFYNNEISEKSEIFDDQFSVERPDGSNFTLKIRSTKLEDSAMYFCASTPGQGERQPQHFGDGTRLSIL.